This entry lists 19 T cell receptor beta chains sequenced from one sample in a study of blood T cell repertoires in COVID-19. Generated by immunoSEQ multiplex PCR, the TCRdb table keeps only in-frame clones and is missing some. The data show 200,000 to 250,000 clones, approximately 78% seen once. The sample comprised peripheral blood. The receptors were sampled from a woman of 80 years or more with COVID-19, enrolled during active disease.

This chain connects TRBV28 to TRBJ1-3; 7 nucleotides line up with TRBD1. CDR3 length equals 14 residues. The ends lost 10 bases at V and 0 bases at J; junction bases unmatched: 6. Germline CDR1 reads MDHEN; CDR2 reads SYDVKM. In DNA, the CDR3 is TGTGCCACCGGGACAGACTCCTCTGGAAACACCATATATTTT. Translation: CATGTDSSGNTIYF.

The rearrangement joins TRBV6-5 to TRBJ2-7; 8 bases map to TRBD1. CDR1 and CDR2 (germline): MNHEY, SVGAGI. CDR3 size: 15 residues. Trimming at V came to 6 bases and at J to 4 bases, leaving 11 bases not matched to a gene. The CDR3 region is CASSPRRTGTYEQYF. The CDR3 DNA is TGTGCCAGCAGCCCGCGCAGGACAGGGACGTACGAGCAGTACTTC.

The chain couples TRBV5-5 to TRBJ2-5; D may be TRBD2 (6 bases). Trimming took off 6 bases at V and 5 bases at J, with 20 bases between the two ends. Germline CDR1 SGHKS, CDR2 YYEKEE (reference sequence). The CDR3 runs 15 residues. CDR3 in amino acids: CASTPTLRGTETQYF. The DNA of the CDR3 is TGTGCCAGCACCCCGACGTTGCGGGGAACTGAGACCCAGTACTTC.

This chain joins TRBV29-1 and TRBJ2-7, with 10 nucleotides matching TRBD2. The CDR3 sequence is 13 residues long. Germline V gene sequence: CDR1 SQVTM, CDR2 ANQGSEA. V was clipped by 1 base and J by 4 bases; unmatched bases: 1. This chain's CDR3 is CSVEVTSGYEQYF. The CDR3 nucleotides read TGCAGCGTTGAAGTGACTAGCGGGTACGAGCAGTACTTC.

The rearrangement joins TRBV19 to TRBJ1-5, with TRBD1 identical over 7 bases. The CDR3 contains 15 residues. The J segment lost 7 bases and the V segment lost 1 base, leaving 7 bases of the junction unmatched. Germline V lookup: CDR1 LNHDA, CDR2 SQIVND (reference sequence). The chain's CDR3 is CASSIGQGRDQPQHF. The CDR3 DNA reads TGTGCCAGTAGTATAGGACAGGGAAGGGACCAGCCCCAGCATTTT.

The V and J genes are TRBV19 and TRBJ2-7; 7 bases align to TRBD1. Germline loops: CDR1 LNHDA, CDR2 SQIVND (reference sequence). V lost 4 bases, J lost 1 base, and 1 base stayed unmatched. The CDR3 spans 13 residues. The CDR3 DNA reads TGTGCCAGTAGTAAGGACAGGTCCTACGAGCAGTACTTC. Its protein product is CASSKDRSYEQYF.

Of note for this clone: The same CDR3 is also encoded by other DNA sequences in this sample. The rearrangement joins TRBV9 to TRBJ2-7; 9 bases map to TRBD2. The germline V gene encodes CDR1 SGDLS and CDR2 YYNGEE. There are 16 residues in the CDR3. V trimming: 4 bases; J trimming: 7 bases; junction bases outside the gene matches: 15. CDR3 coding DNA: TGTGCCAGCAGCCCAGACCCGGTGACTAGCGGACAGGAGCAGTACTTC. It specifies CASSPDPVTSGQEQYF.

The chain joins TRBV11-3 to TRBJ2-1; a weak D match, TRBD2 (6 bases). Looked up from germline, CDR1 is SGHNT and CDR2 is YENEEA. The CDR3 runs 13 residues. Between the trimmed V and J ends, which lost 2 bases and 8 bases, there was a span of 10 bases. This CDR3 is CASSLQGGDEQFF. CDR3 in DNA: TGTGCCAGCAGCTTACAGGGAGGAGATGAGCAGTTCTTC.

The CDR3 region has the DNA TGTGCCAGCAGCGCCGGCGGGCTCGTGGGCACTGAAGCTTTCTTT. Its translation is CASSAGGLVGTEAFF. The rearrangement uses TRBV6-2 or TRBV6-3 and TRBJ1-1, with D unclear. Trimming stripped 6 bases from V and 4 bases from J, with 18 bases between. This CDR3 is built from 15 residues. Germline CDR1 MNHEY, CDR2 SVGEGT.

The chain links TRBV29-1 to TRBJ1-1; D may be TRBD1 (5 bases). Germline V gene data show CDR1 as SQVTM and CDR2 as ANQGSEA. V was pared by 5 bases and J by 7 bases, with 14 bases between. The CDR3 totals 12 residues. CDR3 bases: TGCAGCGTTAATGGGGCACAGGTTGAAGCTTTCTTT. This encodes CSVNGAQVEAFF.

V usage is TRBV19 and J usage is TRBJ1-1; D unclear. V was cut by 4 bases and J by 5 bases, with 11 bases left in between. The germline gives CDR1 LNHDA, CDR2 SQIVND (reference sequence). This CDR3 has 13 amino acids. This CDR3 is CASSKTGGTEAFF. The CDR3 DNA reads TGTGCCAGTAGTAAGACCGGAGGGACTGAAGCTTTCTTT.

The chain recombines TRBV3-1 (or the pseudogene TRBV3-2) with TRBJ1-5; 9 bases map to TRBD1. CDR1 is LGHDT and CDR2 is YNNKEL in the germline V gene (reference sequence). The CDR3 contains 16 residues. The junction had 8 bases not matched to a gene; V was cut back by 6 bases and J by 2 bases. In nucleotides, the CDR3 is TGTGCCAGCAGTTTACAGGGGGCGGGGGGCAATCAGCCCCAGCATTTT. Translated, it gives CASSLQGAGGNQPQHF.

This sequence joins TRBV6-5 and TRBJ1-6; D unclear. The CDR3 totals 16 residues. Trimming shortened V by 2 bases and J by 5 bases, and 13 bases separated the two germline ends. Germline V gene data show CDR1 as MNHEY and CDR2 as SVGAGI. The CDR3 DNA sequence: TGTGCCAGCAGTTACGGTTACACGTTGAATAATTCACCCCTCCACTTT. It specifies CASSYGYTLNNSPLHF.

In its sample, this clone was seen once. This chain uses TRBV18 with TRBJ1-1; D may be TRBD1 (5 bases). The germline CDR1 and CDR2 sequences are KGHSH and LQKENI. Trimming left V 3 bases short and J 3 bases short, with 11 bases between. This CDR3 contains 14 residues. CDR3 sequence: CASSPRVGDTEAFF. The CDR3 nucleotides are TGTGCCAGCTCACCCAGGGTTGGTGACACTGAAGCTTTCTTT.

CDR3 in amino acids: CASSLSQGVNTEAFF. The CDR3 DNA reads as TGTGCCAGCAGCTTGAGTCAGGGGGTAAACACTGAAGCTTTCTTT. This chain links TRBV5-4 with TRBJ1-1; TRBD1 matches 7 bases. This CDR3 is 15 amino acids long. Germline CDR1 and CDR2: SGHNT and YYREEE (reference sequence). V shed 1 base, J shed 2 bases, and the junction held 5 bases outside the gene matches.

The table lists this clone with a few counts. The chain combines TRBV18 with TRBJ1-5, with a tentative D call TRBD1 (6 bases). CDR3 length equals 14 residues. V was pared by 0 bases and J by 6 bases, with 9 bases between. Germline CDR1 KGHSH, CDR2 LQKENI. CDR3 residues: CASSPPGQPQPQHF. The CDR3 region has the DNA TGTGCCAGCTCACCACCCGGACAGCCTCAGCCCCAGCATTTT.

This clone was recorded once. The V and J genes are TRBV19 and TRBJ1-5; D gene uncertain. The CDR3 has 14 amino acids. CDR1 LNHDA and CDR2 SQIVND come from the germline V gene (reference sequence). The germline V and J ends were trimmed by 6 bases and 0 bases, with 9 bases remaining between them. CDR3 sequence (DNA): TGTGCCAGTAGCAATCACTTTAGCAATCAGCCCCAGCATTTT. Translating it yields CASSNHFSNQPQHF.

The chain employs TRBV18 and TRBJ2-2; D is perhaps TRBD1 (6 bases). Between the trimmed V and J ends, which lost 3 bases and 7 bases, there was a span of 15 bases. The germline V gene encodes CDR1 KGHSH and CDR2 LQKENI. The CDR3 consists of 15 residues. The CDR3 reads CASSPRGNLDGELFF. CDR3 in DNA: TGTGCCAGCTCACCTAGGGGGAACCTTGACGGGGAGCTGTTTTTT.

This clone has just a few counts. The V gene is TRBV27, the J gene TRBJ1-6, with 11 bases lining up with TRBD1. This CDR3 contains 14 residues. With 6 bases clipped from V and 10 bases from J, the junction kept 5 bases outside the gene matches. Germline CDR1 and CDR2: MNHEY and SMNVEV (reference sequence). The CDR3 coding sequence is TGTGCCAGCAGGCGGACAGGGGGCATCTCACCCCTCCACTTT. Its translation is CASRRTGGISPLHF.